Listed below are T cell receptor beta chains from one sample, sequenced in a study of Ad26.COV2.S vaccination and SARS-CoV-2 variants. The protocol was immunoSEQ multiplex PCR, while the TCRdb copy is restricted to in-frame clones and leaves out a portion. The sample contains approximately 350,000 clones, more than 75% of which appear only once. This specimen consisted of peripheral blood, obtained in a trial of Ad26.COV2.S vaccine versus placebo. The receptors originated from a person aged 18-65 years who received the Ad26.COV2.S COVID-19 vaccine or a placebo. The CDR3 runs from the conserved cysteine through the conserved F or W. The order of the fields is CDR3 DNA, CDR3 protein, V gene, clone size, J gene, D gene. The D gene is left open where the match is weak. Clone size appears in some rows only: once, few, many, or a class for an expanded clone.

CDR3nt: TGCGCCAGCAGCCAAGAGAAGGGAGGGCCCCAGCATTTT
CDR3aa: CASSQEKGGPQHF
v_gene: TRBV4-3
abundance: .
j_gene: TRBJ1-5
d_gene: .

CDR3nt: TGTGCCAGCAGCGGGATAAGGACGGATGGCTACACCTTC
CDR3aa: CASSGIRTDGYTF
v_gene: TRBV9
abundance: .
j_gene: TRBJ1-2
d_gene: .

CDR3nt: TGTGCCAGCAGCGTAGCTCCCGGACAGGGGAGTGACTATGGCTACACCTTC
CDR3aa: CASSVAPGQGSDYGYTF
v_gene: TRBV9
abundance: .
j_gene: TRBJ1-2
d_gene: TRBD1

CDR3nt: TGCGCCAGCAGCTCTGGACTAGCGGGGGCCGAGCAGTACTTC
CDR3aa: CASSSGLAGAEQYF
v_gene: TRBV5-1
abundance: .
j_gene: TRBJ2-7
d_gene: TRBD2

CDR3nt: TGTGCCTGGAGTGTACTAGGGACTCTGGATGAGCAGTTCTTC
CDR3aa: CAWSVLGTLDEQFF
v_gene: TRBV30
abundance: .
j_gene: TRBJ2-1
d_gene: .

CDR3nt: TGCGCCAGCAGCGGGAACTACGAGCAGTACTTC
CDR3aa: CASSGNYEQYF
v_gene: TRBV5-1
abundance: .
j_gene: TRBJ2-7
d_gene: .

CDR3nt: TGCGCCAGCAGCCAAGTTTTGGGGGGGGCTGGGGAGACCCAGTACTTC
CDR3aa: CASSQVLGGAGETQYF
v_gene: TRBV4-1
abundance: .
j_gene: TRBJ2-5
d_gene: .

CDR3nt: TGCGCCAGCAGCCAAGAAGCGGTGCGGGGACTGAACACTGAAGCTTTCTTT
CDR3aa: CASSQEAVRGLNTEAFF
v_gene: TRBV4-3
abundance: .
j_gene: TRBJ1-1
d_gene: .

CDR3nt: TGTGCCAGCAGCACAACTATCAACACACCCAATTCCTACGAGCAGTACTTC
CDR3aa: CASSTTINTPNSYEQYF
v_gene: TRBV4-2
abundance: few
j_gene: TRBJ2-7
d_gene: .

CDR3nt: TGCGCCAGCAGCTTATTTGGTAGCATGGGGACTTCGGGGAATGAGCAGTTCTTC
CDR3aa: CASSLFGSMGTSGNEQFF
v_gene: TRBV5-1
abundance: .
j_gene: TRBJ2-1
d_gene: .

CDR3nt: TGTGCCAGCAGCCTAGACAGGACTGGCACAGATACGCAGTATTTT
CDR3aa: CASSLDRTGTDTQYF
v_gene: TRBV7-6
abundance: few
j_gene: TRBJ2-3
d_gene: .

CDR3nt: TGTGCCAGCAGCCGGACAGACGGCGGTTACTATGGCTACACCTTC
CDR3aa: CASSRTDGGYYGYTF
v_gene: TRBV3-1/TRBV3-2
abundance: .
j_gene: TRBJ1-2
d_gene: .

CDR3nt: TGTGCCAGCAGCTTAGGGACAGGGGGAAGCGCAGATACGCAGTATTTT
CDR3aa: CASSLGTGGSADTQYF
v_gene: TRBV7-6
abundance: once
j_gene: TRBJ2-3
d_gene: TRBD1

CDR3nt: TGTGCCAGCAGTACGGACAGTCGGGGCGAGCAGTACTTC
CDR3aa: CASSTDSRGEQYF
v_gene: TRBV27
abundance: .
j_gene: TRBJ2-7
d_gene: .